This TCR beta chain was sequenced for a study of T cell responses to AZD1222 COVID-19 vaccine. Overall study findings and caveats: Clonal diversity may have been underestimated, and the donors were mostly white British, with more females than males. Reportedly, nearly half the spike-specific TCRs target unmutated variant regions.

The CDR3 is made up of 19 amino acids. Germline-derived CDR1 and CDR2 are SGHTA and FQGNSA. The V and J ends lost 1 base and 0 bases, in that order; junction bases with no gene match: 10. Data came from immunoSEQ multiplex PCR; TCRdb stores just in-frame clones and leaves some out. The sample has roughly 150,000 clones; almost 95% are singletons. Details on this clone: Its cognate antigen is unknown.

Sequencing used peripheral blood, obtained 28 days after the second AZD1222 dose. This TCR was recovered from an adult who received the AZD1222 COVID-19 vaccine. J is TRBJ1-3 and V is TRBV7-2, with 9 bases fitting TRBD1. DNA for the CDR3: TGTGCCAGCAGCTTAGGACAGGGGGGCCTTTTGAGCTCTGGAAACACCATATATTTT. Translating gives CASSLGQGGLLSSGNTIYF.